This passage covers 13 T cell receptor beta chains from one sample sequenced in a study of blood T cell repertoires in COVID-19. Measured with immunoSEQ multiplex PCR; TCRdb has only the in-frame clones, and not every one. The sample includes tens of thousands of clones, 65% to 90% of them seen just once. The specimen sequenced was peripheral blood. The receptors derive from a man in his forties or fifties with COVID-19, enrolled during active disease.

V usage is TRBV24-1 and J usage is TRBJ2-2; 14 bases are a match to TRBD2. CDR1 is KGHDR, CDR2 SFDVKD, per germline. After removal of 4 bases from V and 4 bases from J, the junction contained 10 bases not matched to a gene. This CDR3 comprises 19 residues. The CDR3 sequence: CATSDRTSGRFGITGELFF. In nucleotides, the CDR3 is TGTGCCACCAGTGACCGGACTAGCGGGAGGTTCGGTATCACCGGGGAGCTGTTTTTT.

The V call is TRBV7-9, the J call TRBJ2-7; a weak D match, TRBD2 (5 bases). This CDR3 contains 13 residues. The germline gives CDR1 SEHNR, CDR2 FQNEAQ (reference sequence). V lost 2 bases, J lost 3 bases, and 8 bases lay in between. The CDR3 region has the DNA TGTGCCAGCAGCTTACTGGGGAGCTACGAGCAGTACTTC. Encoded protein: CASSLLGSYEQYF.

The chain couples TRBV4-2 to TRBJ1-3, with D possibly being TRBD1 (6 bases). There are 18 residues in the CDR3. Germline V gene sequence: CDR1 LGHNA, CDR2 YNFKEQ. Between the trimmed V and J ends, which lost 1 base and 4 bases, there was a span of 20 bases. The CDR3 spells CASSQGEGLDRTGNTIYF. The CDR3 coding sequence is TGTGCCAGCAGCCAAGGAGAGGGCTTAGACAGGACCGGAAACACCATATATTTT.

The CDR3 nucleotides read TGCAGTGCTAGTATAGACCTAGCGGGAACTAAATACGAGCAGTACTTC. Amino acid sequence: CSASIDLAGTKYEQYF. V and J are TRBV20-1 and TRBJ2-7, with TRBD2 matching 9 bases. V shed 3 bases and J 4 bases; nucleotides not matched to a gene: 13. The germline V gene encodes CDR1 DFQATT and CDR2 SNEGSKA (reference sequence). The CDR3 is made up of 16 amino acids.

V gene TRBV3-1 (or the pseudogene TRBV3-2) combines with J gene TRBJ1-2, with D unresolved. The V gene lost 1 base and the J gene lost 6 bases, with 9 bases spanning the gap. This CDR3 spans 13 amino acids. CDR1 and CDR2 from the germline V gene are LGHDT and YNNKEL (reference sequence). CDR3 residues: CASSQVLSDGYTF. The CDR3, as DNA: TGTGCCAGCAGCCAAGTGTTGAGTGATGGCTACACCTTC.

This clone showed up just a few times. This chain links TRBV6-6 with TRBJ2-1; D perhaps matches TRBD2 (6 bases). V was shortened by 4 bases and J by 5 bases, with 18 bases between the two germline ends. The CDR3 is 16 amino acids. Per the germline V gene, CDR1 is MNHNY and CDR2 is SVGAGI (reference sequence). The CDR3 is CASSFRGAGLHNEQFF. CDR3 nucleotide sequence: TGTGCCAGCAGTTTCCGGGGCGCGGGATTACACAATGAGCAGTTCTTC.

The chain is built from TRBV28 and TRBJ1-6, with 8 bases aligning to TRBD1. This CDR3 has 15 amino acids. The V and J ends lost 5 bases and 9 bases, in that order; junction bases with no gene match: 9. In germline, CDR1 is MDHEN, CDR2 SYDVKM. CDR3 region: CASSPGSRGLSPLHF. The CDR3 coding sequence is TGTGCCAGCAGTCCGGGGAGCAGGGGGCTTTCACCCCTCCACTTT. Variable domain in full (rest from reference TRBV28 and TRBJ1-6): DVKVTQSSRYLVKRTGEKVFLECVQDMDHENMFWYRQDPGLGLRLIYFSYDVKMKEKGDIPEGYSVSREKKERFSLILESASTNQTSMYLCASSPGSRGLSPLHFGNGTRLTVT.

The chain recombines TRBV28 with TRBJ2-3, with 7 bases lining up with TRBD1. J gave up 2 bases and V 3 bases, and 5 bases lay outside the gene matches. The germline V gene has CDR1 MDHEN and CDR2 SYDVKM. The CDR3 consists of 15 residues. The DNA for the CDR3 is TGTGCCAGCAGTTTCCGGGACAGTTCCACAGATACGCAGTATTTT. It specifies CASSFRDSSTDTQYF.

The V gene is TRBV7-8, the J gene TRBJ2-7; TRBD2 agrees at 9 bases. Germline V CDR1 and CDR2: SGHVS, FQNEAQ. After removal of 1 base from V and 2 bases from J, the junction contained 6 bases not matched to a gene. This CDR3 region has 16 residues. CDR3 DNA: TGTGCCAGCAGCTTAGTGGGCCTAGCGGGGCCCTACGAGCAGTACTTC. Translated: CASSLVGLAGPYEQYF.

With regard to this clone: The sample holds other DNA sequences that translate to the same CDR3. This chain links TRBV29-1 with TRBJ2-2; D is possibly TRBD2 (7 bases). The CDR3 is made up of 13 amino acids. Germline V gene data show CDR1 as SQVTM and CDR2 as ANQGSEA. The V end was cut by 3 bases, the J end by 4 bases, with 9 bases between. The CDR3 sequence: CSVDRGGTGELFF. The DNA for the CDR3 is TGCAGCGTTGATAGGGGGGGCACCGGGGAGCTGTTTTTT.

This clone was detected only a few times. The chain combines TRBV28 with TRBJ1-6; 7 nucleotides agree with TRBD1. V lost 3 bases and J lost 6; bases outside the gene matches: 8. CDR1 MDHEN and CDR2 SYDVKM come from the germline V gene. The CDR3 length is 16 residues. Here the CDR3 reads CASSFEGASFNSPLHF. The CDR3 DNA sequence: TGTGCCAGCAGTTTTGAGGGGGCATCTTTTAATTCACCCCTCCACTTT.

This clone has just a few counts. The chain uses TRBV30 and TRBJ1-1; D is ambiguous. From germline, CDR1 is GTSNPN and CDR2 SVGIG (reference sequence). The ends were cut back, 7 bases at V and 4 bases at J, with 22 bases in the middle. The CDR3 is 15 amino acids. The CDR3 is CAFVGGRMVGTEAFF. DNA of the CDR3: TGTGCCTTTGTTGGAGGGAGGATGGTGGGCACTGAAGCTTTCTTT.

The J gene is TRBJ1-3, the V gene TRBV28; weak D call: TRBD1 (6 bases). Germline CDR1 is MDHEN and CDR2 is SYDVKM. CDR3 length equals 15 residues. V shed 1 base and J shed 7 bases, with 14 bases lying between them. The CDR3 nucleotides read TGTGCCAGCAGTTTATTGGCAGGGGACACGAACACCATATATTTT. This translates into CASSLLAGDTNTIYF.